This TCR beta chain came from a study of shared clonotypes between healthy human individuals. On this clone itself: Its cognate antigen is unknown.

Germline V CDR1 and CDR2: LNHDA, SQIVND (reference sequence). Trimming stripped 3 bases from V and 8 bases from J, with 11 bases between. CDR3 size: 13 residues. General study points: Sequencing depth was predicted to influence how clonotypes are shared among donors.

Assay runs were performed at deep level. The assay was immunoSEQ multiplex PCR, and TCRdb's table has in-frame clones only and misses some. In the table there are about 2,500,000 clones, about 92% of which are singletons. The sequencing sample was made of naive CD4+ T cells sorted from blood. Subset defined: CD45RA+ positively selected. The chain links TRBV19 to TRBJ2-1, with no clear D. The receptor was derived from a man aged 18 to 30 in good health. This CDR3 is CASSMKMGYEQFF. Here the CDR3 DNA reads TGTGCCAGTAGTATGAAAATGGGATATGAGCAGTTCTTC. Drawing the rest from reference TRBV19 and TRBJ2-1, the complete variable domain is DGGITQSPKYLFRKEGQNVTLSCEQNLNHDAMYWYRQDPGQGLRLIYYSQIVNDFQKGDIAEGYSVSREKKESFPLTVTSAQKNPTAFYLCASSMKMGYEQFFGPGTRLTVL.